The 24 T cell receptor beta chains below all came from one sample that was sequenced in a study of T-cell reconstitution after alpha-beta-depleted transplantation in children. As it was prepared, the TCRbeta library received unique molecular identifiers. TCRdb used MiXCR to reprocess the PCR reads, holding one entry per CDR3 protein. The sample records 250,000 or so distinct CDR3 sequences, around 7.8% being singletons. The material sequenced was PBMCs, mostly from graft donor cells, taken 180 days after TCRalphabeta/CD19-depleted stem cell transplant. These TCRs come from a male patient under 18 who had a stem cell transplant for acute lymphoblastic leukemia, so the T cells may come from the graft donor.

V and J are TRBV7-9 and TRBJ2-7, with 7 bases that match TRBD1. Germline assignment: CDR1 SEHNR and CDR2 FQNEAQ (reference sequence). The length of the CDR3 is 16 residues. Trimming at V came to 6 bases and at J to 0 bases, leaving 11 bases not matched to a gene. The CDR3: CASSQGQGQHSYEQYF. The CDR3 coding sequence is TGTGCCAGCAGTCAAGGTCAGGGACAGCACTCCTACGAGCAGTACTTC.

The table lists this clonotype with many counts. This rearrangement joins TRBV29-1 to TRBJ2-4; D gene uncertain. V dropped 7 bases and J dropped 8 bases, with 15 bases sitting between them. The CDR3 extends over 12 amino acids. From germline, CDR1 is SQVTM and CDR2 ANQGSEA. CDR3 residues: CSATALSHIQYF. The CDR3 DNA reads TGCAGCGCGACCGCCTTGTCTCACATTCAGTACTTC.

This clonotype has at least ten counts. This sequence joins TRBV10-3 and TRBJ2-7, with 9 nucleotides matching TRBD2. The trim removed 10 bases at V and 6 bases at J, leaving 16 bases unmatched. The CDR3 loop spans 15 amino acids. Germline CDR1 is ENHRY and CDR2 is SYGVKD. The CDR3 loop reads CASTSLGLAGSEQYF. The DNA of the CDR3 is TGTGCCAGTACAAGTCTGGGGCTAGCGGGATCCGAGCAGTACTTC.

This clonotype appeared many times. J is TRBJ1-2 and V is TRBV20-1; a possible D gene is TRBD1 (5 bases). V lost 4 bases to trimming and J lost 4 bases, with 10 bases between them. The CDR3 sequence is 12 residues long. CDR1 is DFQATT, CDR2 SNEGSKA, per germline (reference sequence). The CDR3 spells CSANRGSYGYTF. In DNA form, the CDR3 reads TGCAGTGCTAACCGGGGGAGCTATGGCTACACCTTC.

The table lists this clonotype with many counts. J is TRBJ2-5 and V is TRBV6-2 or TRBV6-3; D might be TRBD1 (6 bases). Trimming removed 4 bases at V and 4 bases at J, with 13 bases between. CDR1 is MNHEY and CDR2 is SVGEGT in the germline V gene. This CDR3 has 14 residues. The CDR3 sequence is CASSWGHLGETQYF. DNA of the CDR3: TGTGCCAGCAGTTGGGGACACTTGGGAGAGACCCAGTACTTC.

This clonotype occurred many times. The chain has TRBV3-1 and TRBJ1-2; D possibly corresponds to TRBD1 (5 bases). Trimming cost V 3 bases and J 4 bases, with 9 bases left between them. Germline V gene sequence: CDR1 LGHDT, CDR2 YNNKEL (reference sequence). CDR3 length: 13 amino acids. The CDR3 DNA is TGTGCCAGCAGCCACCAGCAGGGCTATGGCTACACCTTC. As protein: CASSHQQGYGYTF. Combining the CDR3 with reference TRBV3-1 and TRBJ1-2 gives the whole variable domain DTAVSQTPKYLVTQMGNDKSIKCEQNLGHDTMYWYKQDSKKFLKIMFSYNNKELIINETVPNRFSPKSPDKAHLNLHINSLELGDSAVYFCASSHQQGYGYTFGSGTRLTVV.

This clonotype was counted ten times or more. The chain joins TRBV29-1 to TRBJ2-6; D ambiguous. V was shortened by 3 bases and J by 0 bases, with 6 bases between the two germline ends. Germline V lookup: CDR1 SQVTM, CDR2 ANQGSEA. This CDR3 comprises 14 residues. The CDR3 bases are TGCAGCGTTGATCGTGGCTCTGGGGCCAACGTCCTGACTTTC. Amino acids: CSVDRGSGANVLTF.

The rearrangement uses TRBV10-3 and TRBJ2-5; 8 bases fit TRBD2. The germline CDR1 and CDR2 sequences are ENHRY and SYGVKD. The CDR3 runs to 14 residues. In DNA form, the CDR3 reads TGTTCCTATCGGGGGGGTAGGGTTGAAGAGACCCAGTACTTC. Residues: CSYRGGRVEETQYF.

This clonotype was observed at least ten times. The chain carries TRBV27 and TRBJ1-1, with 9 bases lining up with TRBD1. The V segment lost 8 bases and the J segment 1 base; nucleotides outside the gene matches: 2. The CDR3 is made up of 13 amino acids. The germline V gene encodes CDR1 MNHEY and CDR2 SMNVEV (reference sequence). The CDR3, as DNA: TGTGCCAGCCACAGGGGGCCGAACACTGAAGCTTTCTTT. This sequence encodes CASHRGPNTEAFF.

The chain joins TRBV9 to TRBJ1-4; D call uncertain. V was trimmed by 0 bases and J by 6 bases, leaving 15 bases between them. The CDR3 length is 16 residues. CDR1 is SGDLS, CDR2 YYNGEE, per germline. The CDR3 here is CASSVGAGKLDEKLFF. CDR3 sequence (DNA): TGTGCCAGCAGCGTAGGGGCAGGAAAGCTGGATGAAAAACTGTTTTTT.

The sample holds many counts of this clonotype. The rearrangement joins TRBV7-8 to TRBJ2-5; 8 nucleotides align to TRBD1. Germline V gives CDR1 SGHVS, CDR2 FQNEAQ. V shed 5 bases and J 3 bases; nucleotides not matched to a gene: 8. This CDR3 spans 15 amino acids. The CDR3 DNA reads TGTGCCAGCAGCGGACAGGGATGGGGGGAAGAGACCCAGTACTTC. As protein: CASSGQGWGEETQYF. The full variable domain, its missing parts supplied by reference TRBV7-8 and TRBJ2-5, is GAGVSQSPRYKVAKRGQDVALRCDPISGHVSLFWYQQALGQGPEFLTYFQNEAQLDKSGLPSDRFFAERPEGSVSTLKIQRTQQEDSAVYLCASSGQGWGEETQYFGPGTRLLVL.

This clonotype was counted between two and nine times. The CDR3 spells CASSRSFNYGYTF. The DNA for the CDR3 is TGTGCCAGCAGCCGGAGTTTTAACTATGGCTACACCTTC. This chain uses TRBV3-1 with TRBJ1-2; D unresolved. The length of the CDR3 is 13 residues. The V and J ends lost 4 bases and 1 base respectively, with 7 bases between them. Per germline, CDR1 LGHDT and CDR2 YNNKEL (reference sequence). Variable domain in full (rest from reference TRBV3-1 and TRBJ1-2): DTAVSQTPKYLVTQMGNDKSIKCEQNLGHDTMYWYKQDSKKFLKIMFSYNNKELIINETVPNRFSPKSPDKAHLNLHINSLELGDSAVYFCASSRSFNYGYTFGSGTRLTVV.

This clonotype occurred a few times. This rearrangement joins TRBV15 to TRBJ2-7; maybe TRBD2 (6 bases). V shed 2 bases and J shed 2 bases, with 19 bases lying between them. Germline CDR1 is LNHNV and CDR2 is YYDKDF (reference sequence). CDR3 length equals 17 residues. The CDR3 coding sequence is TGTGCCACCAGCAGAACAAGACGGGAGTACCCCCCCTACGAGCAGTACTTC. It yields the protein CATSRTRREYPPYEQYF.

At least ten counts were recorded for this clonotype. V is TRBV5-4 and J is TRBJ2-7, with TRBD1 matching over 7 bases. J gave up 3 bases and V 3 bases, and 6 bases lay outside the gene matches. The CDR3 extends over 14 amino acids. CDR1 and CDR2 from the germline V gene are SGHNT and YYREEE (reference sequence). The CDR3 loop is CASSSAPGGYEQYF. DNA for the CDR3: TGTGCCAGCAGCTCAGCTCCAGGGGGCTACGAGCAGTACTTC. The full variable domain, completed using reference TRBV5-4 and TRBJ2-7, is ETGVTQSPTHLIKTRGQQVTLRCSSQSGHNTVSWYQQALGQGPQFIFQYYREEENGRGNFPPRFSGLQFPNYSSELNVNALELDDSALYLCASSSAPGGYEQYFGPGTRLTVT.

In its sample, this clonotype was seen many times. V is TRBV6-6 and J is TRBJ2-7, with 10 bases fitting TRBD2. J was trimmed by 3 bases and V by 7 bases; bases with no gene match: 3. Germline assignment: CDR1 MNHNY and CDR2 SVGAGI (reference sequence). This CDR3 region has 13 residues. CDR3 protein: CASKRGGVYEQYF. The CDR3 DNA sequence: TGTGCCAGCAAGCGGGGGGGCGTCTACGAGCAGTACTTC.

This clonotype was counted many times. The chain links TRBV29-1 to TRBJ2-7; D assignment may be TRBD1 or TRBD2 (5 bases each). Germline V gives CDR1 SQVTM, CDR2 ANQGSEA. The CDR3 consists of 12 residues. Trimming removed 7 bases at V and 1 base at J, with 11 bases between. The CDR3 region has the DNA TGCAGCGCCGGGGACCTTTCCTACGAGCAGTACTTC. The encoded protein is CSAGDLSYEQYF.

There are many counts of this clonotype. V gene TRBV10-3 combines with J gene TRBJ1-6, with 9 bases aligning to TRBD1. V shed 11 bases and J 9 bases; nucleotides not matched to a gene: 8. Germline CDR1 is ENHRY and CDR2 is SYGVKD. The CDR3 totals 13 residues. The CDR3 protein is CALRDREASPLHF. DNA for the CDR3: TGTGCCCTGCGGGACAGGGAGGCTTCACCCCTCCACTTT.

There are many counts of this clonotype. The chain combines TRBV12-3 or TRBV12-4 with TRBJ1-2; unclear D gene. This CDR3 spans 11 amino acids. The germline V and J ends were trimmed by 5 bases and 7 bases, with 8 bases remaining between them. The DNA for the CDR3 is TGTGCCAGCAGTCCCTTTCTTGGCTACACCTTC. Its protein product is CASSPFLGYTF.

Ten or more counts support this clonotype. V gene TRBV5-6 combines with J gene TRBJ1-1; no reliable D call. Trimming left V 2 bases short and J 7 bases short, with 6 bases between. This CDR3 spans 11 amino acids. Germline lookup yields CDR1 SGHDT and CDR2 YYEEEE. The CDR3, as DNA: TGTGCCAGCAGCTTCGGGGTTGAAGCTTTCTTT. Amino acid sequence: CASSFGVEAFF.

In its sample, this clonotype was seen many times. The chain uses TRBV7-9 and TRBJ2-3; 9 bases match TRBD1. Germline CDR1 is SEHNR and CDR2 is FQNEAQ (reference sequence). The CDR3 runs 14 residues. Trimming removed 6 bases from V and 1 base from J; junction bases left unmatched: 2. CDR3 in amino acids: CASSRQGGTDTQYF. The CDR3 coding sequence is TGTGCCAGCAGTCGACAGGGGGGCACAGATACGCAGTATTTT.

With respect to this clonotype: A junction boundary mismatches the germline segment, possibly from a read error. The V gene is TRBV7-6, the J gene TRBJ2-5; 11 bases match TRBD2. CDR1 is SGHVS, CDR2 FNYEAQ, per germline. This CDR3 is built from 15 residues. The CDR3, as DNA: TGTGCCAGCAGCTTAGGGACTAGCGGGCAAGAGGCCCAGTACTTC. It yields the protein CASSLGTSGQEAQYF.

This clonotype was seen many times. V and J are TRBV5-1 and TRBJ2-7, with D perhaps TRBD1 or TRBD2 (6 bases each). The germline V gene has CDR1 SGHRS and CDR2 YFSETQ. V lost 9 bases, J lost 0 bases, and 19 bases lay in between. This CDR3 spans 15 amino acids. CDR3 bases: TGCGCCAACCCTCCGGGGGCTAGCGTCTCCTACGAGCAGTACTTC. This codes for CANPPGASVSYEQYF. Combining the CDR3 with reference TRBV5-1 and TRBJ2-7 gives the whole variable domain KAGVTQTPRYLIKTRGQQVTLSCSPISGHRSVSWYQQTPGQGLQFLFEYFSETQRNKGNFPGRFSGRQFSNSRSEMNVSTLELGDSALYLCANPPGASVSYEQYFGPGTRLTVT.

About this clonotype itself: A much larger clone lies a single base off, so this may be a read error. The CDR3 does not close with the conserved phenylalanine or tryptophan, likely indicating a read error. The rearrangement uses TRBV9 and TRBJ1-1; D is uncertain. V lost 0 bases, J lost 0 bases, and 6 bases lay in between. The CDR3 loop spans 14 amino acids. The germline gives CDR1 SGDLS, CDR2 YYNGEE. The DNA for the CDR3 is TGTGCCAGCAGCGTAGGCACCCTGAACACTGAAGCTTTCTCT. Translating gives CASSVGTLNTEAFS.

This clonotype appeared many times. The rearrangement uses TRBV10-2 and TRBJ2-1; 8 bases match TRBD2. Germline CDR1 and CDR2: WSHSY and SAAADI. J lost 3 bases, V lost 4 bases, and 2 bases had no gene match. This CDR3 has 14 amino acids. Here the CDR3 reads CASSGLAGYNEQFF. CDR3 nucleotide sequence: TGCGCCAGCAGTGGTCTAGCGGGCTACAATGAGCAGTTCTTC.